The 25 T cell receptor beta chains in this list originate from one sample, sequenced in a study of blood T cell repertoires in COVID-19. The assay was immunoSEQ multiplex PCR, and TCRdb's table has in-frame clones only and misses some. The sample yields roughly 190,000 clones, roughly 84% seen once. The sequenced sample was peripheral blood. Receptors were obtained from a woman in her 40s who had recovered from COVID-19.

The chain combines TRBV7-9 with TRBJ2-7; TRBD2 matches 7 bases. CDR1 is SEHNR and CDR2 is FQNEAQ in the germline V gene (reference sequence). The CDR3 has 15 residues. The trim removed 6 bases at V and 5 bases at J, leaving 13 bases unmatched. This CDR3 reads CASSPPGGSVNEQYF. CDR3 sequence (DNA): TGTGCCAGCAGTCCCCCGGGCGGGAGTGTTAACGAGCAGTACTTC.

The chain employs TRBV6-4 and TRBJ1-1; D is perhaps TRBD1 (6 bases). Germline loops: CDR1 MRHNA, CDR2 SNTAGT. The CDR3 extends over 18 amino acids. Trimming took 2 bases from V and 0 from J, leaving 19 bases between them. In DNA, the CDR3 is TGTGCCAGCAGTGACCAAGTAGGGGGACCGACGATGAACACTGAAGCTTTCTTT. This encodes CASSDQVGGPTMNTEAFF.

The chain couples TRBV19 to TRBJ2-1; possible D gene TRBD2, 6 bases. Germline V gene lookup returns CDR1 LNHDA and CDR2 SQIVND (reference sequence). The CDR3 has 12 amino acids. Trimming pared 4 bases from V and 8 bases from J, leaving 9 bases between. The CDR3 DNA reads as TGTGCCAGTAGTACGGAGGGAGATGAGCAGTTCTTC. It codes for CASSTEGDEQFF.

The V gene is TRBV7-8, the J gene TRBJ2-3; the D is unclear. V was cut by 0 bases and J by 1 base, with 11 bases left in between. The CDR3 contains 16 residues. Per germline, CDR1 SGHVS and CDR2 FQNEAQ. This CDR3 reads CASSLALRVGTDTQYF. CDR3 nucleotide sequence: TGTGCCAGCAGCTTAGCGCTTCGGGTCGGCACAGATACGCAGTATTTT. The full variable domain, completed using reference TRBV7-8 and TRBJ2-3, is GAGVSQSPRYKVAKRGQDVALRCDPISGHVSLFWYQQALGQGPEFLTYFQNEAQLDKSGLPSDRFFAERPEGSVSTLKIQRTQQEDSAVYLCASSLALRVGTDTQYFGPGTRLTVL.

The V gene is TRBV28, the J gene TRBJ1-5; 8 positions match TRBD1. CDR1 is MDHEN and CDR2 is SYDVKM in the germline V gene. The CDR3 length is 16 residues. V lost 5 bases, J lost 3 bases, and 9 bases stayed unmatched. The CDR3, as DNA: TGTGCCAGCAGTCTTGACAGGGGCTTTGCCAATCAGCCCCAGCATTTT. Its translation: CASSLDRGFANQPQHF.

This chain connects TRBV27 to TRBJ1-5; 7 positions agree with TRBD1. The ends lost 6 bases at V and 5 bases at J; junction bases unmatched: 19. CDR3 length equals 18 residues. The V gene's germline CDR1 is MNHEY and CDR2 SMNVEV (reference sequence). This CDR3 is CASRDLRTGQYQDQPQHF. The CDR3 nucleotides read TGTGCCAGCAGGGATCTTCGGACAGGACAATACCAGGATCAGCCCCAGCATTTT.

This clone was counted a few times. This chain uses TRBV19 with TRBJ1-5; 12 nucleotides agree with TRBD1. V shed 5 bases, J shed 4 bases, and the junction held 3 bases outside the gene matches. The germline CDR1 and CDR2 sequences are LNHDA and SQIVND (reference sequence). CDR3 length equals 15 residues. CDR3 region: CASSGDRGLNQPQHF. The CDR3 DNA reads TGTGCCAGTAGTGGGGACAGGGGGCTAAATCAGCCCCAGCATTTT.

This chain connects TRBV19 to TRBJ2-6; the D gene is possibly TRBD1 (6 bases). Trimming removed 6 bases at V and 0 bases at J, with 9 bases between. Germline-derived CDR1 and CDR2 are LNHDA and SQIVND (reference sequence). This CDR3 region has 15 residues. Written as DNA, the CDR3 is TGTGCCAGTAGAACAGGGCCCTCTGGGGCCAACGTCCTGACTTTC. Translation gives CASRTGPSGANVLTF.

This chain connects TRBV30 to TRBJ2-2, with 11 bases lining up with TRBD1. From germline, CDR1 is GTSNPN and CDR2 SVGIG (reference sequence). J lost 4 bases, V lost 0 bases, and 4 bases had no gene match. CDR3 length: 16 residues. The CDR3 reads CAWSVVGTGGTGELFF. The CDR3 DNA is TGTGCCTGGAGTGTTGTGGGGACAGGGGGCACCGGGGAGCTGTTTTTT.

The chain uses TRBV18 and TRBJ2-7, with unresolved D. The CDR3 sequence is 15 residues long. Trimming pared 6 bases from V and 4 bases from J, leaving 19 bases between. Germline CDR1 and CDR2: KGHSH and LQKENI. In DNA, the CDR3 is TGTGCCAGCTCCCCCGGAGCGTCAGAGTCGTACGAGCAGTACTTC. Translated, it gives CASSPGASESYEQYF.

The rearrangement uses TRBV6-5 and TRBJ1-2; the D is unclear. The CDR3 has 15 residues. V was trimmed by 2 bases and J by 8 bases, leaving 18 bases between them. Germline CDR1 and CDR2: MNHEY and SVGAGI. The CDR3: CASSYDRPPTEGYTF. The CDR3 DNA is TGTGCCAGCAGTTACGATAGGCCCCCCACGGAGGGCTACACCTTC.

The CDR3 protein is CASSDLQGMETHEQYF. CDR3 sequence (DNA): TGTGCCAGCAGTGACCTGCAGGGGATGGAGACCCACGAGCAGTACTTC. V usage is TRBV25-1 and J usage is TRBJ2-7; D may be TRBD1 (6 bases). Trimming took off 3 bases at V and 5 bases at J, with 20 bases between the two ends. The CDR3 length is 16 residues. Germline V gene data show CDR1 as MGHDK and CDR2 as SYGVNS.

The rearrangement links TRBV9 to TRBJ2-5, with D maybe TRBD2 (7 bases). Trimming shortened V by 0 bases and J by 4 bases, and 10 bases separated the two germline ends. The V gene's germline CDR1 is SGDLS and CDR2 YYNGEE. The CDR3 runs to 14 residues. The CDR3 coding sequence is TGTGCCAGCAGCGTAGGGGGAGGGGGAGAGACCCAGTACTTC. It codes for CASSVGGGGETQYF. The full variable domain, its missing parts supplied by reference TRBV9 and TRBJ2-5, is DSGVTQTPKHLITATGQRVTLRCSPRSGDLSVYWYQQSLDQGLQFLIQYYNGEERAKGNILERFSAQQFPDLHSELNLSSLELGDSALYFCASSVGGGGETQYFGPGTRLLVL.

The chain has TRBV30 and TRBJ1-5; D remains ambiguous. V gave up 5 bases and J gave up 2 bases, with 13 bases separating them. The CDR3 has 14 amino acids. CDR1 GTSNPN and CDR2 SVGIG come from the germline V gene (reference sequence). The CDR3 DNA follows: TGTGCCTGGTCCGGACTACATGGCAATCAGCCCCAGCATTTT. It encodes CAWSGLHGNQPQHF.

The chain has TRBV6-5 and TRBJ1-2; a weak D match, TRBD1 (6 bases). Germline assignment: CDR1 MNHEY and CDR2 SVGAGI. V was clipped by 4 bases and J by 4 bases, with 13 bases between them. The CDR3 runs 14 residues. The CDR3 protein is CASSSRQAFYGYTF. In DNA, the CDR3 is TGTGCCAGCAGTTCTCGACAGGCTTTCTATGGCTACACCTTC.

This clone appeared a single time. The V call is TRBV15, the J call TRBJ1-4, with D possibly being TRBD1 (6 bases). Germline V gene lookup returns CDR1 LNHNV and CDR2 YYDKDF (reference sequence). This CDR3 is built from 15 residues. Trimming stripped 7 bases from V and 2 bases from J, with 14 bases between. CDR3 nucleotide sequence: TGTGCCACCACCCGGCGGGGGGGCACTAATGAAAAACTGTTTTTT. Protein: CATTRRGGTNEKLFF. Full variable domain (missing parts from reference TRBV15 and TRBJ1-4): DAMVIQNPRYQVTQFGKPVTLSCSQTLNHNVMYWYQQKSSQAPKLLFHYYDKDFNNEADTPDNFQSRRPNTSFCFLDIRSPGLGDTAMYLCATTRRGGTNEKLFFGSGTQLSVL.

This clone was detected once. The rearrangement uses TRBV27 and TRBJ2-7; no definite D call. Germline V lookup: CDR1 MNHEY, CDR2 SMNVEV (reference sequence). V was trimmed by 2 bases and J by 2 bases, leaving 13 bases between them. This CDR3 has 15 residues. The CDR3 region is CASSLKQVVAYEQYF. For the CDR3, the DNA is TGTGCCAGCAGTTTAAAGCAGGTGGTTGCCTACGAGCAGTACTTC.

The chain combines TRBV9 with TRBJ2-1; the match to TRBD1 covers 11 bases. CDR1 and CDR2 (germline): SGDLS, YYNGEE. Trimming removed 1 base from V and 0 bases from J; junction bases left unmatched: 3. The CDR3 loop spans 17 amino acids. The chain's CDR3 is CASSVIGTGGSYNEQFF. For the CDR3, the DNA is TGTGCCAGCAGCGTAATTGGGACAGGGGGCTCCTACAATGAGCAGTTCTTC. Filled out from reference TRBV9 and TRBJ2-1, the complete variable domain reads DSGVTQTPKHLITATGQRVTLRCSPRSGDLSVYWYQQSLDQGLQFLIQYYNGEERAKGNILERFSAQQFPDLHSELNLSSLELGDSALYFCASSVIGTGGSYNEQFFGPGTRLTVL.

The CDR3 spells CASSLEQGAGNSPLHF. The CDR3 coding sequence is TGTGCCAGCAGCTTAGAACAGGGGGCGGGGAATTCACCCCTCCACTTT. The chain carries TRBV7-2 and TRBJ1-6, with 9 bases matching TRBD1. The CDR3 has 16 residues. With 1 base clipped from V and 7 bases from J, the junction kept 5 bases outside the gene matches. Germline lookup yields CDR1 SGHTA and CDR2 FQGNSA. Drawing the rest from reference TRBV7-2 and TRBJ1-6, the complete variable domain is GAGVSQSPSNKVTEKGKDVELRCDPISGHTALYWYRQSLGQGLEFLIYFQGNSAPDKSGLPSDRFSAERTGGSVSTLTIQRTQQEDSAVYLCASSLEQGAGNSPLHFGNGTRLTVT.

The J gene is TRBJ2-7, the V gene TRBV6-4; D might be TRBD2 (5 bases). The V and J ends lost 2 bases and 5 bases respectively, with 10 bases between them. The CDR3 totals 13 residues. The germline V gene encodes CDR1 MRHNA and CDR2 SNTAGT. Here the CDR3 reads CASSDPDGDEQYF. The CDR3 DNA sequence: TGTGCCAGCAGTGACCCCGACGGGGACGAGCAGTACTTC.

There are a few counts of this clone. The J gene is TRBJ1-5, the V gene TRBV5-8; a weak D match, TRBD1 (6 bases). Germline V gene sequence: CDR1 SGHTS, CDR2 YDEGEE. There are 12 residues in the CDR3. Trimming removed 7 bases at V and 3 bases at J, with 8 bases between. The CDR3 reads CASQGLNQPQHF. The CDR3 nucleotides are TGTGCCAGCCAGGGGCTCAATCAGCCCCAGCATTTT.

This chain uses TRBV12-3 or TRBV12-4 with TRBJ2-1; D is unresolved. V dropped 5 bases and J dropped 9 bases, with 11 bases sitting between them. The CDR3 is made up of 12 amino acids. The CDR3 sequence: CASSPQFFEQFF. The CDR3 DNA sequence: TGTGCCAGCAGTCCACAGTTTTTTGAGCAGTTCTTC.

This chain joins TRBV19 and TRBJ1-2; 8 positions match TRBD1. The CDR3 has 14 residues. J lost 9 bases, V lost 7 bases, and 13 bases had no gene match. Per germline, CDR1 LNHDA and CDR2 SQIVND (reference sequence). The CDR3 nucleotides read TGTGCCAGTACCGACAGGGGCGAAACCGCGAGCTACACCTTC. Residues: CASTDRGETASYTF.

The chain joins TRBV28 to TRBJ2-7; D uncertain. Trimming took 6 bases from V and 4 from J, leaving 4 bases between them. Germline lookup yields CDR1 MDHEN and CDR2 SYDVKM. This CDR3 has 10 residues. The CDR3 is CASSKYEQYF. CDR3 bases: TGTGCCAGCAGCAAATACGAGCAGTACTTC.

The chain is built from TRBV10-3 and TRBJ2-7, with TRBD1 matching 12 bases. Trimming removed 6 bases from V and 7 bases from J; junction bases left unmatched: 7. In germline, CDR1 is ENHRY, CDR2 SYGVKD. The CDR3 runs 14 residues. This chain's CDR3 is CAISPGTGGVEQYF. CDR3 bases: TGTGCCATCAGCCCCGGGACAGGGGGCGTGGAGCAGTACTTC.